This passage covers 10 T cell receptor beta chains from one sample sequenced in a study of control samples from healthy donors and cancer patients. Data came from immunoSEQ multiplex PCR; TCRdb stores just in-frame clones and leaves some out. The table shows 200,000 or so clones, with 90% to 95% occurring only once. The sample consisted of blood. Receptors originate from a man aged 50 to 60 in good health.

V and J are TRBV19 and TRBJ1-2; unclear D gene. Germline V gives CDR1 LNHDA, CDR2 SQIVND (reference sequence). CDR3 length equals 14 residues. V was clipped by 6 bases and J by 3 bases, with 14 bases between them. CDR3 bases: TGTGCCAGTAGGCTTAGTTCGGGTCACTATGGCTACACCTTC. Translating it yields CASRLSSGHYGYTF.

The chain is built from TRBV7-8 and TRBJ2-5; possibly TRBD2 for D (5 bases). Between the trimmed V and J ends, which lost 5 bases and 2 bases, there was a span of 12 bases. Germline CDR1 SGHVS, CDR2 FQNEAQ. This CDR3 is built from 14 residues. As DNA, the CDR3 is TGTGCCAGCAGCCAACGGACTGAGCAAGAGACCCAGTACTTC. It specifies CASSQRTEQETQYF.

The chain uses TRBV28 and TRBJ1-2; D is possibly TRBD1 (6 bases). Trimming pared 4 bases from V and 2 bases from J, leaving 17 bases between. The CDR3 runs 16 residues. The germline gives CDR1 MDHEN, CDR2 SYDVKM. The DNA of the CDR3 is TGTGCCAGCAGTTCTACCGGGACACCCCAAAACTATGGCTACACCTTC. Translating it yields CASSSTGTPQNYGYTF.

In regard to this clone: At the DNA level, this CDR3 is encoded by other sequences in the same sample as well. This chain uses TRBV7-9 with TRBJ1-1; weak D call: TRBD1 (6 bases). This CDR3 contains 13 residues. Trimming removed 4 bases from V and 1 base from J, with 7 bases in between. Germline loops: CDR1 SEHNR, CDR2 FQNEAQ (reference sequence). The CDR3 DNA sequence: TGTGCCAGCAGCTCACAGGGGAACACTGAAGCTTTCTTT. Protein: CASSSQGNTEAFF.

V usage is TRBV2 and J usage is TRBJ1-1; D remains unclear. Trimming took off 7 bases at V and 3 bases at J, with 15 bases between the two ends. This CDR3 has 14 residues. Germline-derived CDR1 and CDR2 are SNHLY and FYNNEI. The CDR3 sequence: CASTAVGGDTEAFF. The DNA for the CDR3 is TGTGCCAGCACCGCGGTAGGAGGCGACACTGAAGCTTTCTTT. Full variable domain (remainder filled in from reference TRBV2 and TRBJ1-1): EPEVTQTPSHQVTQMGQEVILRCVPISNHLYFYWYRQILGQKVEFLVSFYNNEISEKSEIFDDQFSVERPDGSNFTLKIRSTKLEDSAMYFCASTAVGGDTEAFFGQGTRLTVV.

The chain is built from TRBV6-1 and TRBJ1-5; possibly TRBD1 for D (5 bases). V lost 3 bases, J lost 1 base, and 10 bases lay in between. The CDR3 spans 15 residues. Germline values: CDR1 MNHNS, CDR2 SASEGT. The CDR3 loop reads CASSEGGWSNQPQHF. CDR3 nucleotide sequence: TGTGCCAGCAGTGAGGGGGGGTGGAGCAATCAGCCCCAGCATTTT.

The chain recombines TRBV6-2 or TRBV6-3 with TRBJ1-4; D ambiguous. The germline V and J ends were trimmed by 5 bases and 8 bases, with 9 bases remaining between them. Looked up from germline, CDR1 is MNHEY and CDR2 is SVGEGT. The CDR3 has 12 residues. The CDR3 region has the DNA TGTGCCAGCAGTCGAGTGCGCGAAAAACTGTTTTTT. It specifies CASSRVREKLFF.

The DNA of the CDR3 is TGTGCCAGCAGCTTAGAGATCCGGACCACCGGGGAGCTGTTTTTT. Protein product: CASSLEIRTTGELFF. The rearrangement uses TRBV7-9 and TRBJ2-2; D gene ambiguous. CDR3 length: 15 amino acids. Between the trimmed V and J ends, which lost 1 base and 4 bases, there was a span of 10 bases. Germline CDR1 and CDR2: SEHNR and FQNEAQ (reference sequence).

The chain has TRBV18 and TRBJ1-1, with TRBD1 matching over 9 bases. V shed 3 bases, J shed 10 bases, and the junction held 9 bases outside the gene matches. The CDR3 has 14 residues. Germline CDR1 is KGHSH and CDR2 is LQKENI. The chain's CDR3 is CASSPGQGPSGAFF. CDR3 bases: TGTGCCAGCTCACCGGGACAGGGCCCATCTGGAGCTTTCTTT.

The chain carries TRBV7-9 and TRBJ1-4, with D hard to call. This CDR3 is 13 amino acids long. V lost 5 bases to trimming and J lost 0 bases, with 4 bases between them. Germline CDR1 reads SEHNR; CDR2 reads FQNEAQ (reference sequence). The CDR3 DNA is TGTGCCAGCAGCAGGGCAACTAATGAAAAACTGTTTTTT. This translates into CASSRATNEKLFF.